The 21 T cell receptor beta chains below come from one sample, sequenced in a study of T cell responses to AZD1222 COVID-19 vaccine. Profiling relied on immunoSEQ multiplex PCR, and the TCRdb table lists in-frame clones only, not all of them. The table has about 94,000 clones, nearly 90% seen once; the top ten hold about an eighth. Specimen: peripheral blood, collected on day 0 of AZD1222 vaccination. The receptors originated from an adult in good health.

The gene calls are TRBV10-3 and TRBJ1-1; no clear D. Trimming took off 1 base at V and 1 base at J, with 4 bases between the two ends. Germline V gene data show CDR1 as ENHRY and CDR2 as SYGVKD. The CDR3 has 13 residues. CDR3 bases: TGTGCCATCAGTGAGTTGGGGAACACTGAAGCTTTCTTT. Translation gives CAISELGNTEAFF.

V usage is TRBV18 and J usage is TRBJ1-2; possibly TRBD1 for D (6 bases). There are 15 residues in the CDR3. CDR1 is KGHSH, CDR2 LQKENI, per germline. V lost 3 bases and J lost 0, with 11 bases in between. The CDR3 reads CASSPSTGTNYGYTF. As DNA, the CDR3 is TGTGCCAGCTCACCTTCGACAGGAACTAACTATGGCTACACCTTC.

The chain links TRBV20-1 to TRBJ1-3; D call uncertain. V was trimmed by 5 bases and J by 4 bases, leaving 6 bases between them. There are 11 residues in the CDR3. Per the germline V gene, CDR1 is DFQATT and CDR2 is SNEGSKA (reference sequence). This CDR3 reads CSAQDGNTIYF. Here the CDR3 DNA reads TGCAGTGCTCAGGACGGAAACACCATATATTTT.

This clone was found once. The chain uses TRBV12-3 or TRBV12-4 and TRBJ2-5, with 8 positions matching TRBD1. V was clipped by 7 bases and J by 4 bases; unmatched bases: 5. The CDR3 is 13 residues long. CDR3 sequence (DNA): TGTGCCAGCACCATGACAGGGGTAGAGACCCAGTACTTC. Protein product: CASTMTGVETQYF.

This clone was detected only a few times. The chain uses TRBV3-1 (or the pseudogene TRBV3-2) and TRBJ2-5; D gene unclear. Trimming left V 5 bases short and J 5 bases short, with 9 bases between. The CDR3 runs 12 residues. Germline V CDR1 and CDR2: LGHDT, YNNKEL (reference sequence). In DNA, the CDR3 is TGTGCCAGCAGCTCTCCATGGGAGACCCAGTACTTC. Translation gives CASSSPWETQYF.

The rearrangement links TRBV28 to TRBJ2-6; D gene unclear. Trimming removed 5 bases from V and 4 bases from J, with 9 bases in between. This CDR3 is 14 amino acids long. CDR1 and CDR2 (germline): MDHEN, SYDVKM. The CDR3 reads CASSNIGGANVLTF. In DNA, the CDR3 is TGTGCCAGCAGTAATATAGGGGGGGCCAACGTCCTGACTTTC.

V is TRBV7-8 and J is TRBJ1-2; 9 positions match TRBD1. The germline CDR1 and CDR2 sequences are SGHVS and FQNEAQ. J gave up 3 bases and V 3 bases, and 14 bases lay outside the gene matches. CDR3 size: 18 residues. The CDR3 DNA reads as TGTGCCAGCAGCTTTCCGGGACAGGGTAGCGGGGGTGACTATGGCTACACCTTC. Translating it yields CASSFPGQGSGGDYGYTF.

The chain joins TRBV5-5 to TRBJ2-7; the D call may be TRBD1 or TRBD2 (5 bases each). The CDR3 runs 12 residues. Germline loops: CDR1 SGHKS, CDR2 YYEKEE (reference sequence). Trimming pared 2 bases from V and 7 bases from J, leaving 10 bases between. CDR3 DNA: TGTGCCAGCAGCTTAAACAGGAGGGAGCAGTACTTC. It specifies CASSLNRREQYF.

V gene TRBV24-1 combines with J gene TRBJ2-1; D is perhaps TRBD1 (6 bases). The V gene's germline CDR1 is KGHDR and CDR2 SFDVKD. CDR3 size: 16 residues. Trimming shortened V by 7 bases and J by 8 bases, and 23 bases separated the two germline ends. The CDR3 coding sequence is TGTGCCACCAGCGCGAGTGATAGGGGGTACGTAGATGAGCAGTTCTTC. Translated: CATSASDRGYVDEQFF.

This chain links TRBV5-4 with TRBJ1-2, with a tentative D call TRBD1 (5 bases). The CDR3 is made up of 13 amino acids. Per the germline V gene, CDR1 is SGHNT and CDR2 is YYREEE (reference sequence). Trimming took 2 bases from V and 5 from J, leaving 10 bases between them. CDR3 loop: CASSLGTAYGYTF. The CDR3 DNA reads as TGTGCCAGCAGCTTAGGGACGGCTTATGGCTACACCTTC.

The chain combines TRBV21-1 with TRBJ2-2; the table's TRBD1 call for D was not verified on the DNA. TRBV21-1 is a pseudogene. The CDR3 is made up of 12 amino acids. The CDR3 loop is CASSKGPGELFF. The CDR3 nucleotides are TGTGCCAGCAGCAAGGGCCCCGGGGAGCTGTTTTTT.

The CDR3 DNA is TGTGCCTGGGGAACTAGCGGGGCCGTCAATGAGCAGTTCTTC. Its translation: CAWGTSGAVNEQFF. The chain couples TRBV30 to TRBJ2-1; 10 nucleotides match TRBD2. J gave up 6 bases and V 5 bases, and 7 bases lay outside the gene matches. CDR1 and CDR2 from the germline V gene are GTSNPN and SVGIG (reference sequence). The CDR3 runs to 14 residues.

This sequence joins TRBV10-3 and TRBJ2-1, with D maybe TRBD2 (7 bases). The CDR3 length is 15 residues. Germline V lookup: CDR1 ENHRY, CDR2 SYGVKD. Trimming stripped 6 bases from V and 7 bases from J, with 19 bases between. The CDR3 region has the DNA TGTGCCATCAGCCCCCGGGGAAGGGGGGGGAATGAGCAGTTCTTC. It encodes CAISPRGRGGNEQFF.

This rearrangement joins TRBV10-1 to TRBJ2-7, with D hard to call. The CDR3 is made up of 14 amino acids. V gave up 9 bases and J gave up 0 bases, with 15 bases separating them. Germline-derived CDR1 and CDR2 are WNHNN and SYGVQD (reference sequence). The CDR3 DNA reads TGCGCCAGGGCCACCCAGGACCTCTCCTACGAGCAGTACTTC. Protein: CARATQDLSYEQYF.

The genes are TRBV4-1 and TRBJ2-3; D unclear. Deletions cut 1 base from V and 2 bases from J, with 10 bases between. This CDR3 comprises 15 residues. Germline assignment: CDR1 MGHRA and CDR2 YSYEKL. CDR3 sequence: CASSQGRVATDTQYF. CDR3 nucleotide sequence: TGCGCCAGCAGCCAAGGAAGGGTTGCCACAGATACGCAGTATTTT.

The J gene is TRBJ2-7, the V gene TRBV3-1 (or the pseudogene TRBV3-2), with TRBD2 matching 10 bases. Trimming cost V 4 bases and J 7 bases; bases outside gene matches: 10. Germline CDR1 LGHDT, CDR2 YNNKEL (reference sequence). This CDR3 is built from 15 residues. In DNA, the CDR3 is TGTGCCAGCAGCCCAACGCTAGCGGGGGTGGGTGAGCAGTACTTC. The encoded protein is CASSPTLAGVGEQYF.

CDR3 coding DNA: TGTGCCACCAGTGAGATTAGCGGGGGATACAATGAGCAGTTCTTC. It codes for CATSEISGGYNEQFF. The chain uses TRBV24-1 and TRBJ2-1, with 9 positions matching TRBD2. V dropped 4 bases and J dropped 4; count of bases not matched to a gene: 4. This CDR3 region has 15 residues. Germline-derived CDR1 and CDR2 are KGHDR and SFDVKD.

The rearrangement joins TRBV6-4 to TRBJ2-3; D gene uncertain. The CDR3 length is 15 residues. Trimming removed 0 bases from V and 2 bases from J, with 9 bases in between. Germline CDR1 MRHNA, CDR2 SNTAGT. CDR3 in amino acids: CASSDSLSPTDTQYF. The CDR3 DNA is TGTGCCAGCAGTGACTCGCTATCCCCCACAGATACGCAGTATTTT.

This clone has a single count. The genes are TRBV28 and TRBJ1-6; 8 positions agree with TRBD1. The CDR3 has 15 residues. Germline loops: CDR1 MDHEN, CDR2 SYDVKM. Unmatched junction bases numbered 6, after V lost 5 bases and J lost 6 bases. The CDR3 nucleotides read TGTGCCAGCAGTCAAGCGACAGGGGTTAATTCACCCCTCCACTTT. It codes for CASSQATGVNSPLHF.

V usage is TRBV11-3 and J usage is TRBJ2-3; D gene unclear. V lost 2 bases, J lost 3 bases, and 3 bases lay in between. This CDR3 is 12 amino acids long. Germline loops: CDR1 SGHNT, CDR2 YENEEA. Here the CDR3 DNA reads TGTGCCAGCAGCTTATCTACAGATACGCAGTATTTT. Amino acids: CASSLSTDTQYF.

The chain combines TRBV28 with TRBJ1-5; D not certain. Germline V gene data show CDR1 as MDHEN and CDR2 as SYDVKM. This CDR3 is built from 12 residues. Trimming pared 8 bases from V and 7 bases from J, leaving 12 bases between. CDR3 sequence reads: CASRSLGQPQHF. As DNA, the CDR3 is TGTGCCAGCCGGAGCCTTGGGCAGCCCCAGCATTTT. Combining the CDR3 with reference TRBV28 and TRBJ1-5 gives the whole variable domain DVKVTQSSRYLVKRTGEKVFLECVQDMDHENMFWYRQDPGLGLRLIYFSYDVKMKEKGDIPEGYSVSREKKERFSLILESASTNQTSMYLCASRSLGQPQHFGDGTRLSIL.